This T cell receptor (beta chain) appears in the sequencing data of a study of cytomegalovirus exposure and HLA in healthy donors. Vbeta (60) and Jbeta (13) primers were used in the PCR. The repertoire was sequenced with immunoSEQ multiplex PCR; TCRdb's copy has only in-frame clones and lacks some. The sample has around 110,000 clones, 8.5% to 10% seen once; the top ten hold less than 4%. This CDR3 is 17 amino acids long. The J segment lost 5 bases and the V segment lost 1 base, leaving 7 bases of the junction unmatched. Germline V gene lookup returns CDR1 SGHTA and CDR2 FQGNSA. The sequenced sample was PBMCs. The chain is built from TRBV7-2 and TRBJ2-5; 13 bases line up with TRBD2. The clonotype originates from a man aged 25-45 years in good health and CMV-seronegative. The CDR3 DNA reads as TGTGCCAGCAGCTTAGATTGGGGACTAGCGGGAAGGGAGACCCAGTACTTC. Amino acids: CASSLDWGLAGRETQYF.